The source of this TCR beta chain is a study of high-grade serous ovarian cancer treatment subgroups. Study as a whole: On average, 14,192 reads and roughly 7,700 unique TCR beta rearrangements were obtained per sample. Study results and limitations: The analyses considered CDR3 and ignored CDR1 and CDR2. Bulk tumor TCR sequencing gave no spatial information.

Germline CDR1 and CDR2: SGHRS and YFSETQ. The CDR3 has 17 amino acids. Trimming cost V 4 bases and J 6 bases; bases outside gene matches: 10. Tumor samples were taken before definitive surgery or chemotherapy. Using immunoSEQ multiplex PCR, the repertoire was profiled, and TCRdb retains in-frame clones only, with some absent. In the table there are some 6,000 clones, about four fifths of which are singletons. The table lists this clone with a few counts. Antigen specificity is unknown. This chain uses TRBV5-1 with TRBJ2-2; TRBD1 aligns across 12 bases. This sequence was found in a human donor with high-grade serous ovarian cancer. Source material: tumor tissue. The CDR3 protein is CASSPAPGTGGAGELFF. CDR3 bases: TGCGCCAGCAGCCCAGCCCCCGGGACAGGGGGCGCCGGGGAGCTGTTTTTT.